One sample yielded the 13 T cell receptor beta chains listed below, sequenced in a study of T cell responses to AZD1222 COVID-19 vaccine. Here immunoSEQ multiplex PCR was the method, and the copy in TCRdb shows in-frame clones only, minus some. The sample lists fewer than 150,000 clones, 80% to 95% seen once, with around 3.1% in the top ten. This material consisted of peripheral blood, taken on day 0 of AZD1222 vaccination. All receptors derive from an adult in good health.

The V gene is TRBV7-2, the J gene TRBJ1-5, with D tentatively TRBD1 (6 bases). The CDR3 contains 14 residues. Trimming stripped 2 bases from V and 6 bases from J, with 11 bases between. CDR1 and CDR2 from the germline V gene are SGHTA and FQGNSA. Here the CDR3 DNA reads TGTGCCAGCAGCTTATATGGGGGGGCTCAGCCCCAGCATTTT. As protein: CASSLYGGAQPQHF.

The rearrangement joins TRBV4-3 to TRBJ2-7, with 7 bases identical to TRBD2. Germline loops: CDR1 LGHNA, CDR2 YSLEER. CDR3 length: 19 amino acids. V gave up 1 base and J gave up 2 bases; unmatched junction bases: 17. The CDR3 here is CASSQGHWGTGGRTYEQYF. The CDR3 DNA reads TGCGCCAGCAGCCAAGGCCACTGGGGAACGGGAGGACGGACCTACGAGCAGTACTTC.

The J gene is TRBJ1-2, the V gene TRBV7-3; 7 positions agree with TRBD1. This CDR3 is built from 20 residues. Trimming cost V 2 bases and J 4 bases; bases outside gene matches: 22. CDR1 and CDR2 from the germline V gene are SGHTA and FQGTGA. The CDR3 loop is CASSLSSSKRTGQIVYGYTF. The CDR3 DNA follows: TGTGCCAGCAGCTTATCGTCCTCCAAGCGGACAGGACAAATCGTCTATGGCTACACCTTC.

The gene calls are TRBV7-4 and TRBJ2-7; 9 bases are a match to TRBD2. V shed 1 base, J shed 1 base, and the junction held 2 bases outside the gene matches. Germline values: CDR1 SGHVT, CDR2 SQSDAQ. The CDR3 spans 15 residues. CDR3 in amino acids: CASSLDSGGSYEQYF. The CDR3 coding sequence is TGTGCCAGCAGCTTAGATAGCGGGGGTTCCTACGAGCAGTACTTC.

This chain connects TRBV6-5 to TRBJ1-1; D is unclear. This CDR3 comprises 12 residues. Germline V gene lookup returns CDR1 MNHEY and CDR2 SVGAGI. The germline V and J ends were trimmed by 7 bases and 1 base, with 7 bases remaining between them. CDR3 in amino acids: CASIDSNTEAFF. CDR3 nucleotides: TGTGCCAGCATAGACTCGAACACTGAAGCTTTCTTT.

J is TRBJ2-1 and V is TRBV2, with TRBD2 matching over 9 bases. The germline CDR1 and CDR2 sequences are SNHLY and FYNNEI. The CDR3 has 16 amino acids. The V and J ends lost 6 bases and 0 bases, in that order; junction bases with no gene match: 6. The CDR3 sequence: CASSAYSGSSYNEQFF. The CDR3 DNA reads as TGTGCCAGCAGCGCCTATAGCGGGAGCTCCTACAATGAGCAGTTCTTC. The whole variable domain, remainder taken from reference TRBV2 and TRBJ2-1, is EPEVTQTPSHQVTQMGQEVILRCVPISNHLYFYWYRQILGQKVEFLVSFYNNEISEKSEIFDDQFSVERPDGSNFTLKIRSTKLEDSAMYFCASSAYSGSSYNEQFFGPGTRLTVL.

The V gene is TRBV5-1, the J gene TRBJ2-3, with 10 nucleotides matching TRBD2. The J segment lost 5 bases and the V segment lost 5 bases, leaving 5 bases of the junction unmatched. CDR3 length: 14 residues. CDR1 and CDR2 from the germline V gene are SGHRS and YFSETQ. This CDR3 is CASSLTSGEDTQYF. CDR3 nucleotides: TGCGCCAGCAGTTTAACTAGCGGGGAAGATACGCAGTATTTT.

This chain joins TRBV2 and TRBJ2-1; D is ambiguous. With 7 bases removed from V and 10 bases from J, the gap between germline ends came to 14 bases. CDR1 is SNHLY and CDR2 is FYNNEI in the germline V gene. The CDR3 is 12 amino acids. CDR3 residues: CASNGPRLEQFF. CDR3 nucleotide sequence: TGTGCCAGCAACGGACCAAGGTTGGAGCAGTTCTTC.

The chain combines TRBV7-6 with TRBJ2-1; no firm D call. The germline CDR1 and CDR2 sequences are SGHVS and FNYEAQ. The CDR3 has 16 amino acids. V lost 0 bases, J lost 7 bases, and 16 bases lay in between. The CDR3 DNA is TGTGCCAGCAGCTTAGCGGCTAACTTCTTTCGGAATGAGCAGTTCTTC. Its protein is CASSLAANFFRNEQFF.

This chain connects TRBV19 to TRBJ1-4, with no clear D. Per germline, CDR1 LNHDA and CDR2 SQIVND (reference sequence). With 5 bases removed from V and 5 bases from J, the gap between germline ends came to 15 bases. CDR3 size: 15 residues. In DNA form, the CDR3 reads TGTGCCAGTAGTGCCCGGAGGGAAGAGAATGAAAAACTGTTTTTT. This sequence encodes CASSARREENEKLFF.

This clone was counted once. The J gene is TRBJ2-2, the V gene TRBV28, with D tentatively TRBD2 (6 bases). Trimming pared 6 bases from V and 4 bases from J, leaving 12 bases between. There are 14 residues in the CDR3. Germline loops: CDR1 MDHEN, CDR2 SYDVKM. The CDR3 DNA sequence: TGTGCCAGCAGGGGGGACTCGATCACCGGGGAGCTGTTTTTT. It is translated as CASRGDSITGELFF.

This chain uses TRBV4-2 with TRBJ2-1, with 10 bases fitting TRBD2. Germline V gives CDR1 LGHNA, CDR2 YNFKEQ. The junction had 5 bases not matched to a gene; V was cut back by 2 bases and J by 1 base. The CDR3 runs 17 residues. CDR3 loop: CASSQSPGLASYNEQFF. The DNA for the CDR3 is TGTGCCAGCAGCCAATCCCCGGGACTAGCGTCCTACAATGAGCAGTTCTTC.

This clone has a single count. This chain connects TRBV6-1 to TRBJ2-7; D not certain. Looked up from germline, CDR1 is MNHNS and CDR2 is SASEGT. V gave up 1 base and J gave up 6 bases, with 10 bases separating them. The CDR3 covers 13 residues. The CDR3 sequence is CASSEGSGVEQYF. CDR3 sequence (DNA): TGTGCCAGCAGTGAAGGGTCAGGTGTCGAGCAGTACTTC.